This T cell receptor beta chain was sequenced in a study of T cell changes during pregnancy in multiple sclerosis. Clones were sequenced by immunoSEQ multiplex PCR, and TCRdb holds only the in-frame ones, with some missing. This sample has about 79,000 clones, with around nine tenths found just once. This clone was detected a few times. Per the germline V gene, CDR1 is SNHLY and CDR2 is FYNNEI. The CDR3 is made up of 12 amino acids. Trimming shortened V by 6 bases and J by 2 bases, and 8 bases separated the two germline ends. The receptor's source is a female donor with multiple sclerosis, enrolled in a pregnancy study. V is TRBV2 and J is TRBJ2-7; D perhaps matches TRBD2 (6 bases). Sample: CD4+ T cells from peripheral blood mononuclear cells, taken in the second trimester of pregnancy. The CDR3 sequence is CASRGTAYEQYF. CDR3 nucleotide sequence: TGTGCCAGCAGAGGGACTGCCTACGAGCAGTACTTC.